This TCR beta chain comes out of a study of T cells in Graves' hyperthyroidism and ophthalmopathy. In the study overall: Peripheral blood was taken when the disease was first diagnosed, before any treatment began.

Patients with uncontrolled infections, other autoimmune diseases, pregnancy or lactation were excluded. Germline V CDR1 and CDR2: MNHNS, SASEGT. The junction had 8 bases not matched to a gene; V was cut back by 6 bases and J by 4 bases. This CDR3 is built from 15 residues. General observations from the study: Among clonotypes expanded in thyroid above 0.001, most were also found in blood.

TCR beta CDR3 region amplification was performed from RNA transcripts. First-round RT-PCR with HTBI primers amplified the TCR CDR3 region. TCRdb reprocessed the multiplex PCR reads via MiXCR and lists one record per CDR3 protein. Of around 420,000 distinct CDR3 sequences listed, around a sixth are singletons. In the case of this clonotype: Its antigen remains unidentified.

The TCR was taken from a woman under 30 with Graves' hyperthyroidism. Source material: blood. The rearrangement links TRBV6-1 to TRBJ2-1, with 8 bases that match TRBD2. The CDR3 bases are TGTGCCAGCAGCCACGCGGGAGGCGGATACAATGAGCAGTTCTTC. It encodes CASSHAGGGYNEQFF.